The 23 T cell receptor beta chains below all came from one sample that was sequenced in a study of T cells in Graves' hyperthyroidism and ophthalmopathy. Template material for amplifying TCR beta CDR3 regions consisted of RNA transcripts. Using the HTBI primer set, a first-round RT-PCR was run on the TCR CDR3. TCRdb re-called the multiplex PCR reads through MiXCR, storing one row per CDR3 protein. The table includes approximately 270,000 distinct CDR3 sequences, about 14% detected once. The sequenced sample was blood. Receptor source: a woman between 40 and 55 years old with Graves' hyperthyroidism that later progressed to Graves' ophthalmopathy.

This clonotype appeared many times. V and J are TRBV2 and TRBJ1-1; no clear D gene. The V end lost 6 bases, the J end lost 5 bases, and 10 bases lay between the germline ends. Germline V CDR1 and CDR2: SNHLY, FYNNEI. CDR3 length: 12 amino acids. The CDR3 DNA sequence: TGTGCCAGCAGGGTTTTGGCGACTGAAGCTTTCTTT. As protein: CASRVLATEAFF.

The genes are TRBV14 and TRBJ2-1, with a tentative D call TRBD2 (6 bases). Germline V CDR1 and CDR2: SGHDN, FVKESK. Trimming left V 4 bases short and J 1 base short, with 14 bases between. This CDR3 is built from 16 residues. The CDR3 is CASSPGTALSYNEQFF. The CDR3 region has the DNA TGTGCCAGCAGCCCCGGGACTGCTCTTTCCTACAATGAGCAGTTCTTC.

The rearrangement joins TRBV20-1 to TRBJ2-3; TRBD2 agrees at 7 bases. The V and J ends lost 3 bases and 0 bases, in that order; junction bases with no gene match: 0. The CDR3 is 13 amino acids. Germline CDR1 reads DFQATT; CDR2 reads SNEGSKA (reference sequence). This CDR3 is CSARRESTDTQYF. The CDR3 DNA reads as TGCAGTGCTAGGCGGGAGAGCACAGATACGCAGTATTTT.

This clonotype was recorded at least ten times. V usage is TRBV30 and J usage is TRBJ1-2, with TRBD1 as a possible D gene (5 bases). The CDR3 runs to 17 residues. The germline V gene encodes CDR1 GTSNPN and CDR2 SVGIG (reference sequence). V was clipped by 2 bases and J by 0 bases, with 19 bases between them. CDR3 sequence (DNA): TGTGCCTGGAGTCCGAGACAGCCAGGATATCCTAACTATGGCTACACCTTC. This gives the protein CAWSPRQPGYPNYGYTF.

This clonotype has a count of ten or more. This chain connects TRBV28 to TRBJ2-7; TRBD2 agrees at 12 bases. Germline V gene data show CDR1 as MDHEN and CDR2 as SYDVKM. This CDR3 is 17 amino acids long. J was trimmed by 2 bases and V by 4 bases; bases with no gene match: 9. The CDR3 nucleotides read TGTGCCAGCAGTTCTACCCGACTAGCGGGAGCGACCTACGAGCAGTACTTC. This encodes CASSSTRLAGATYEQYF.

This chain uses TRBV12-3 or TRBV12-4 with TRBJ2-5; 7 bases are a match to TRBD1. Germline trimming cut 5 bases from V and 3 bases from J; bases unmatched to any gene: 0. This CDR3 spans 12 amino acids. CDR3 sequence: CASSTGEETQYF. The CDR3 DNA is TGTGCCAGCAGTACAGGGGAAGAGACCCAGTACTTC.

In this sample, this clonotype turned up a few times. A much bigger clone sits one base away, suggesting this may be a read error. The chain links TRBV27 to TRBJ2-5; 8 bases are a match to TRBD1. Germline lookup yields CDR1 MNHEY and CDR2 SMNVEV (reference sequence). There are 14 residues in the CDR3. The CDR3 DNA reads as TGTGCCAGCAGTTCGGACAGGGACCAAGAGACCCAGCACTTC. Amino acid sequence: CASSSDRDQETQHF.

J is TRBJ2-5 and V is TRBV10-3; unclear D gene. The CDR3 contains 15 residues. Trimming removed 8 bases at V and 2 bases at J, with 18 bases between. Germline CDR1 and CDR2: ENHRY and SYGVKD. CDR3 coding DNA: TGTGCCATCTTTCCAAGGCCCGACACACAAGAGACCCAGTACTTC. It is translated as CAIFPRPDTQETQYF.

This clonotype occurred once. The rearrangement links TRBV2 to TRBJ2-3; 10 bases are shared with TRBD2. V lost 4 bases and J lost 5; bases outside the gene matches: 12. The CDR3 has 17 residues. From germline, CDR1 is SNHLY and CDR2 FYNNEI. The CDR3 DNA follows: TGTGCCAGCAGTGCGGACCCAGCGGGGGGGCTGTTAGATACGCAGTATTTT. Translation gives CASSADPAGGLLDTQYF. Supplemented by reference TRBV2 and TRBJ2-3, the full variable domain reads EPEVTQTPSHQVTQMGQEVILRCVPISNHLYFYWYRQILGQKVEFLVSFYNNEISEKSEIFDDQFSVERPDGSNFTLKIRSTKLEDSAMYFCASSADPAGGLLDTQYFGPGTRLTVL.

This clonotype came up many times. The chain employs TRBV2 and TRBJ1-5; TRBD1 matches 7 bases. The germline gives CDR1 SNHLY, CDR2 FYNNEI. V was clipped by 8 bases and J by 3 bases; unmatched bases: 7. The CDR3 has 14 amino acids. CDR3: CASGSQGINQPQHF. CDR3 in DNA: TGTGCCAGCGGATCACAGGGGATCAATCAGCCCCAGCATTTT.

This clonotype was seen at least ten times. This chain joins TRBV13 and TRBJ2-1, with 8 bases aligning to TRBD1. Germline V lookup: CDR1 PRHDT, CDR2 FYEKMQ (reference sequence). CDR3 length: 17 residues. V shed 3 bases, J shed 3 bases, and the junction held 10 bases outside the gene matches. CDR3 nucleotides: TGTGCCAGCAGCTTGTACGGACAGGGAGCGGACTACAATGAGCAGTTCTTC. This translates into CASSLYGQGADYNEQFF.

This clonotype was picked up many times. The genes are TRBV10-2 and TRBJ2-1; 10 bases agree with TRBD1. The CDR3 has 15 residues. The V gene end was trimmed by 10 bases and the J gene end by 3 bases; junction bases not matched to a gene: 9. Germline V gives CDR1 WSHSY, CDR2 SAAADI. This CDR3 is CATKETGGGYNEQFF. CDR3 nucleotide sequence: TGCGCCACCAAAGAGACAGGGGGCGGCTACAATGAGCAGTTCTTC.

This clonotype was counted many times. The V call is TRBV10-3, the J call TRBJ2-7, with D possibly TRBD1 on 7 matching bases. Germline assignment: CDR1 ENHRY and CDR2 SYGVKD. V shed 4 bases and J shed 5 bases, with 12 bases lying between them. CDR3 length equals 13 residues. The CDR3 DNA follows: TGTGCCATCAGTGGACAGGGAGGCAACGAGCAGTACTTC. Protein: CAISGQGGNEQYF.

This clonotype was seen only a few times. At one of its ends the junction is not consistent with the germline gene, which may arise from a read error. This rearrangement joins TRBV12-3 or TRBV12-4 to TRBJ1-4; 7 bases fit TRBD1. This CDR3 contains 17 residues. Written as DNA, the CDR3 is TGTGCCGGCAGTATGCTCCGGGACAGCAATTTTAATGAAAAACTGTTTTTT. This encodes CAGSMLRDSNFNEKLFF.

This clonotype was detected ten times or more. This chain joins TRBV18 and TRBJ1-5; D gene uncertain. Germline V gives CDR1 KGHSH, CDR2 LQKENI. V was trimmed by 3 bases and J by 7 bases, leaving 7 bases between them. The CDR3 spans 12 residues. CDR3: CASSPAGQPQHF. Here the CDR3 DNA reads TGTGCCAGCTCACCTGCTGGCCAGCCCCAGCATTTT.

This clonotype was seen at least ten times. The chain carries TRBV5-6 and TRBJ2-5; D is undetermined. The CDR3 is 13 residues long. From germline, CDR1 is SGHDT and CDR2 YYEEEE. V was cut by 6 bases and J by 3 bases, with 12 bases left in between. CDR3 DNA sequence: TGTGCCAGCACCCTCGGCGGAAAAGAGACCCAGTACTTC. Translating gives CASTLGGKETQYF. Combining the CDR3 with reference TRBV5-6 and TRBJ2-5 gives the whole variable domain DAGVTQSPTHLIKTRGQQVTLRCSPKSGHDTVSWYQQALGQGPQFIFQYYEEEERQRGNFPDRFSGHQFPNYSSELNVNALLLGDSALYLCASTLGGKETQYFGPGTRLLVL.

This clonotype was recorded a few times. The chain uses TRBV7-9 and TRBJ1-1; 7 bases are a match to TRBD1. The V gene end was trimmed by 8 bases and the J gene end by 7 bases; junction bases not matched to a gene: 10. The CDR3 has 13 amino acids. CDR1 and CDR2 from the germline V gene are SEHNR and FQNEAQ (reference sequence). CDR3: CASGAGTAIEAFF. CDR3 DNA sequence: TGTGCCAGCGGAGCAGGGACAGCTATTGAAGCTTTCTTT.

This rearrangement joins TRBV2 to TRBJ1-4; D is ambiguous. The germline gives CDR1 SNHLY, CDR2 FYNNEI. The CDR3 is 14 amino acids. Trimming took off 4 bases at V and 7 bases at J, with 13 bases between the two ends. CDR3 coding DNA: TGTGCCAGCAGTGTCGGGAGCATGGGTGAAAAACTGTTTTTT. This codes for CASSVGSMGEKLFF.

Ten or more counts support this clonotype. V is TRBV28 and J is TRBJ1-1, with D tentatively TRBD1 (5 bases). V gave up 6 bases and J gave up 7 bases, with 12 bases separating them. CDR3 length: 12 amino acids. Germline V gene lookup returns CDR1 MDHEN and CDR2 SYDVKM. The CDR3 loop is CASRALQGEAFF. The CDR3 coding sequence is TGTGCCAGCAGGGCGTTGCAGGGTGAAGCTTTCTTT.

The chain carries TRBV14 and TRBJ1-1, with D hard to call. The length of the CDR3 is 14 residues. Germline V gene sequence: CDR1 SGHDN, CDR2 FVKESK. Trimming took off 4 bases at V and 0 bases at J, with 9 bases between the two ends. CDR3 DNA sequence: TGTGCCAGCAGCCCCCCAAGTTTGAACACTGAAGCTTTCTTT. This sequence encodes CASSPPSLNTEAFF.

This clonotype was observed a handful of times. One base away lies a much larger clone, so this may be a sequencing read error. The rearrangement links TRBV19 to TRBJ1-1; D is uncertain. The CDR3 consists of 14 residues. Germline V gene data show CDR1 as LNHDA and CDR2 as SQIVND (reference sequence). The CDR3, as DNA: TGTGCCAGTAGTATAGTTTATCGGAACACTGAAGTTTTCTTT. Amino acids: CASSIVYRNTEVFF. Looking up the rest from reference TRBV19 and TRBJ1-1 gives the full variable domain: DGGITQSPKYLFRKEGQNVTLSCEQNLNHDAMYWYRQDPGQGLRLIYYSQIVNDFQKGDIAEGYSVSREKKESFPLTVTSAQKNPTAFYLCASSIVYRNTEVFFGQGTRLTVV.

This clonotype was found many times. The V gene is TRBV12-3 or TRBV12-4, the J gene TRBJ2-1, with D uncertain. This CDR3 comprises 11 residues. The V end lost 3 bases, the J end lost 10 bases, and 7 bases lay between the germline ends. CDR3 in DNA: TGTGCCAGCAGTTTGGGGTACGAGCAGTTCTTC. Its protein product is CASSLGYEQFF.

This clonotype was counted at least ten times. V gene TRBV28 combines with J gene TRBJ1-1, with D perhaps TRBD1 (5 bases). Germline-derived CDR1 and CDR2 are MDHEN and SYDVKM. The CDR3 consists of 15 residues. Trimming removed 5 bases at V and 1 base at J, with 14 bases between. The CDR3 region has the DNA TGTGCCAGCAGTCCCGTAGACAGAACGAACACTGAAGCTTTCTTT. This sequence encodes CASSPVDRTNTEAFF.